This section outlines one TCR beta chain sequence together with its context. Antigen unknown. Both 60 Vbeta primers and 13 Jbeta primers went into the PCR. Assay: immunoSEQ multiplex PCR; the TCRdb copy retains only in-frame clones and omits some. The repertoire holds about 150,000 clones, with around 77% as singletons. The sample originates from a study of cytomegalovirus exposure and HLA in healthy donors. Overall study results and limits: The Asian-associated ancestry cluster reportedly had fewer N-insertions than the 666-donor mean in a later analysis. In an earlier analysis, about 87% or about 30%: the productive usage of most TCR beta V segments. The listing of fewer than 200 TCR beta chains classed them as cytomegalovirus-associated.

Germline V gives CDR1 SNHLY, CDR2 FYNNEI. The germline V and J ends were trimmed by 0 bases and 3 bases, with 11 bases remaining between them. The CDR3 is made up of 15 amino acids. The chain couples TRBV2 to TRBJ1-2; D is perhaps TRBD1 (5 bases). The TCR was taken from a man younger than 45 in good health and CMV-seronegative. Sequenced material: PBMCs. The CDR3 here is CASSEAAGRHYGYTF. CDR3 in DNA: TGTGCCAGCAGTGAAGCGGCAGGGCGTCACTATGGCTACACCTTC.